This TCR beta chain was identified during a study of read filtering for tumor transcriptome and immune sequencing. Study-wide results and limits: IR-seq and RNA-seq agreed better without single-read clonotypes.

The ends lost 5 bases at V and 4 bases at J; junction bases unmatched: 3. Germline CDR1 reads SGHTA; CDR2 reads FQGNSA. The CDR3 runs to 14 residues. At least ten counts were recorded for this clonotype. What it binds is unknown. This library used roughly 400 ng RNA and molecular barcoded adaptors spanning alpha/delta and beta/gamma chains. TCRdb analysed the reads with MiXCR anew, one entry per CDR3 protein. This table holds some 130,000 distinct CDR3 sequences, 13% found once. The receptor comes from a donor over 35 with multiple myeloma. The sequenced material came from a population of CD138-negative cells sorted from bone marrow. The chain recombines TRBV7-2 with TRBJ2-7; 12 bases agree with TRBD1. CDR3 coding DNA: TGTGCCAGCAGCCCGGGACAGGGGGCGTACGAGCAGTACTTC. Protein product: CASSPGQGAYEQYF.